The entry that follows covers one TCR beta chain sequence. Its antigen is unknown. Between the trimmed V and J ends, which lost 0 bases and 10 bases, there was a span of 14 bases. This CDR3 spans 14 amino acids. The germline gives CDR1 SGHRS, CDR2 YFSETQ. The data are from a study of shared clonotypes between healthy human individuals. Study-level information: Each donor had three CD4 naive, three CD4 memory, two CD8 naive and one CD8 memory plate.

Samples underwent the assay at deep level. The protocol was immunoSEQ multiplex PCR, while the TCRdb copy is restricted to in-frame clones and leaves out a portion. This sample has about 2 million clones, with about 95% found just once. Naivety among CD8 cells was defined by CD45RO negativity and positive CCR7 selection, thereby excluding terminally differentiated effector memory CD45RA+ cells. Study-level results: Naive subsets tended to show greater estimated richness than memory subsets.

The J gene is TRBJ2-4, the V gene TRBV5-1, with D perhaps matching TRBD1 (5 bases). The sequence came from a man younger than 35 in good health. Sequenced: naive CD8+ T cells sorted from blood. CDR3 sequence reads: CASSLVQASGIQYF. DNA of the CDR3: TGCGCCAGCAGCTTGGTACAGGCGAGTGGGATTCAGTACTTC.